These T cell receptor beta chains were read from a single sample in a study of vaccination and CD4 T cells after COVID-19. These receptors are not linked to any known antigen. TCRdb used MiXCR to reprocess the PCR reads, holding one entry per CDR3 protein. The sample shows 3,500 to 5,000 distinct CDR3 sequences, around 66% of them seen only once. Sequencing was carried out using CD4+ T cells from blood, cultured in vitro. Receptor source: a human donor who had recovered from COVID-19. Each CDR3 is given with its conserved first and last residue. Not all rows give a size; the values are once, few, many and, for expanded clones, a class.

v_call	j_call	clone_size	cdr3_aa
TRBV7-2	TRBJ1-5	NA	CASSLHPSRSNQPQHF
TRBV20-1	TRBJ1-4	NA	CRRDRGRREKEKLFF
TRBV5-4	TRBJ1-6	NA	CASSPDSGNSPLHF
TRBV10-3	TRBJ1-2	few	CAISDPGWQYYGYTF
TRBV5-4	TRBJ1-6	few	CASSLYSAAGNSPLHF
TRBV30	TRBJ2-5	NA	CAWDIGVETQYF
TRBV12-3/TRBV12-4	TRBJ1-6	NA	CASSPSWRTGGESPLHF
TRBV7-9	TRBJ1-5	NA	CASSSLWDTNQPQHF
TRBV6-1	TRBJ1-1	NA	CASSVQGVRTEAFF
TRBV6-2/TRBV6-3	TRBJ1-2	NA	CASRPATPNYGYTF
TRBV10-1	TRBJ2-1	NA	CASSAHHSGTYNEQFF
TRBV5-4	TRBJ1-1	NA	CASSPKDRGGAEAFF
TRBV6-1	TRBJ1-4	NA	CASRGGGTGLLKKLFF
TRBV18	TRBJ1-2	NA	CASSPGKGPGYTF
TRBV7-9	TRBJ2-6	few	CASTISSGANVLTF
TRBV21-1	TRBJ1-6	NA	CASSNNLRGGSNSPLHF
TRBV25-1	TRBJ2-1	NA	CASSDGYNEQFF
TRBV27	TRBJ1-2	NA	CASGSGGYGYTF
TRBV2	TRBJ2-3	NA	CASRNLGPDTQYF